The 28 T cell receptor beta chains reported below all come from one sample, sequenced in a study of T cell responses to AZD1222 COVID-19 vaccine listed by TCRdb under 2021. Library preparation employed the immunoSEQ multiplex PCR assay. TCRdb holds this immuneACCESS table with in-frame rearrangements only. Some clones are missing; in checked studies, unresolved V genes explain under half, and the rest has no known cause. This sample has approximately 80,000 clones in its table, and 75% to 90% of those were observed once. The ten largest clones take up about 3.4% of the sample. The intended sense of this specimen's time point label: about 28 days (+/-7) after the second vaccine dose. The specimen was peripheral blood, collected 28 days after the second AZD1222 dose. The receptors originated from an adult who received the AZD1222 COVID-19 vaccine.

The table lists this clone with a few counts. V usage is TRBV28 and J usage is TRBJ2-1; weak D call: TRBD2 (6 bases). Germline V gene lookup returns CDR1 MDHEN and CDR2 SYDVKM. The V end lost 5 bases, the J end lost 8 bases, and 19 bases lay between the germline ends. The CDR3 contains 15 residues. CDR3 in DNA: TGTGCCAGCAGTCTAAACGGGGGTATTGGAGATGAGCAGTTCTTC. Translation gives CASSLNGGIGDEQFF.

The chain recombines TRBV6-6 with TRBJ2-1; possibly TRBD1 for D (5 bases). CDR1 and CDR2 (germline): MNHNY, SVGAGI (reference sequence). V lost 6 bases and J lost 7, with 19 bases in between. There are 15 residues in the CDR3. CDR3 amino acids: CASSLRVGRQNEQFF. Here the CDR3 DNA reads TGTGCCAGCAGCCTAAGGGTGGGGCGACAGAATGAGCAGTTCTTC.

The rearrangement joins TRBV5-4 to TRBJ2-5; 7 positions match TRBD1. The trim removed 4 bases at V and 1 base at J, leaving 4 bases unmatched. Germline V lookup: CDR1 SGHNT, CDR2 YYREEE (reference sequence). The CDR3 loop spans 14 amino acids. The CDR3 DNA is TGTGCCAGCAGCCCGTGGACAGGCCAAGAGACCCAGTACTTC. Protein product: CASSPWTGQETQYF.

The chain recombines TRBV28 with TRBJ1-2, with 7 bases matching TRBD1. Per the germline V gene, CDR1 is MDHEN and CDR2 is SYDVKM. Trimming removed 1 base from V and 0 bases from J; junction bases left unmatched: 5. The CDR3 loop spans 16 amino acids. CDR3 DNA sequence: TGTGCCAGCAGTTTATTAGGGGGCACAACTAACTATGGCTACACCTTC. Its protein is CASSLLGGTTNYGYTF.

This chain uses TRBV7-9 with TRBJ1-5, with D unclear. Germline CDR1 reads SEHNR; CDR2 reads FQNEAQ (reference sequence). V dropped 5 bases and J dropped 4 bases, with 12 bases sitting between them. The CDR3 consists of 14 residues. For the CDR3, the DNA is TGTGCCAGCAGCGAGCTTAGACTAAATCAGCCCCAGCATTTT. This sequence encodes CASSELRLNQPQHF.

This rearrangement joins TRBV28 to TRBJ2-5, with 7 bases that match TRBD2. The germline V gene has CDR1 MDHEN and CDR2 SYDVKM. CDR3 length equals 15 residues. V gave up 5 bases and J gave up 7 bases; unmatched junction bases: 13. CDR3 amino acids: CASSARAGVYGTQYF. The CDR3 bases are TGTGCCAGCAGTGCCCGGGCGGGGGTCTACGGGACCCAGTACTTC.

This sequence joins TRBV5-1 and TRBJ1-2; 9 nucleotides match TRBD1. V gave up 2 bases and J gave up 6 bases; unmatched junction bases: 8. Looked up from germline, CDR1 is SGHRS and CDR2 is YFSETQ. The CDR3 runs to 15 residues. The CDR3 bases are TGCGCCAGCAGCTTAGGGGACAGGGTATTGAATGGCTACACCTTC. This translates into CASSLGDRVLNGYTF.

The chain has TRBV5-1 and TRBJ1-4; a possible D gene is TRBD1 (6 bases). The CDR3 runs to 14 residues. The germline V gene has CDR1 SGHRS and CDR2 YFSETQ. Trimming left V 4 bases short and J 5 bases short, with 12 bases between. The CDR3 region has the DNA TGCGCCAGCAGCCTTAGGGACAAGAATGAAAAACTGTTTTTT. This sequence encodes CASSLRDKNEKLFF. The full variable domain, its missing parts supplied by reference TRBV5-1 and TRBJ1-4, is KAGVTQTPRYLIKTRGQQVTLSCSPISGHRSVSWYQQTPGQGLQFLFEYFSETQRNKGNFPGRFSGRQFSNSRSEMNVSTLELGDSALYLCASSLRDKNEKLFFGSGTQLSVL.

DNA for the CDR3: TGTGCCAGCAGCACCCTTGGTGGCTACACCTTC. It translates to CASSTLGGYTF. The chain links TRBV28 to TRBJ1-2, with D unclear. V shed 6 bases and J shed 7 bases, with 9 bases lying between them. The CDR3 consists of 11 residues. Germline-derived CDR1 and CDR2 are MDHEN and SYDVKM.

The chain recombines TRBV28 with TRBJ1-5; 9 positions match TRBD1. This CDR3 spans 14 amino acids. Germline trimming cut 4 bases from V and 7 bases from J; bases unmatched to any gene: 5. Germline-derived CDR1 and CDR2 are MDHEN and SYDVKM. The DNA for the CDR3 is TGTGCCAGCAGTTCCACAGGGGGCGGACAGCCCCAGCATTTT. Amino acid sequence: CASSSTGGGQPQHF. Using reference TRBV28 and TRBJ1-5 for the parts outside the CDR3, the full variable domain is DVKVTQSSRYLVKRTGEKVFLECVQDMDHENMFWYRQDPGLGLRLIYFSYDVKMKEKGDIPEGYSVSREKKERFSLILESASTNQTSMYLCASSSTGGGQPQHFGDGTRLSIL.

This chain connects TRBV30 to TRBJ2-2, with 8 nucleotides matching TRBD2. The CDR3 extends over 17 amino acids. Trimming removed 3 bases from V and 4 bases from J; junction bases left unmatched: 13. CDR1 is GTSNPN, CDR2 SVGIG, per germline (reference sequence). The chain's CDR3 is CAWSPLPGLGTTGELFF. The CDR3, as DNA: TGTGCCTGGAGCCCCCTCCCGGGACTAGGGACCACCGGGGAGCTGTTTTTT.

The CDR3 DNA sequence: TGTGCCAGCAGTTCAGGGTCCTACGAGCAGTACTTC. Translating gives CASSSGSYEQYF. V and J are TRBV5-4 and TRBJ2-7; tentative D call: TRBD1 (5 bases). This CDR3 comprises 12 residues. V was shortened by 5 bases and J by 1 base, with 7 bases between the two germline ends. Germline V gene sequence: CDR1 SGHNT, CDR2 YYREEE (reference sequence).

V is TRBV7-3 and J is TRBJ1-1; TRBD1 matches 8 bases. CDR1 is SGHTA and CDR2 is FQGTGA in the germline V gene. This CDR3 is 15 amino acids long. The junction had 8 bases not matched to a gene; V was cut back by 4 bases and J by 4 bases. The CDR3 loop reads CASSSGQGRGTEAFF. The CDR3 DNA follows: TGTGCCAGCAGCTCCGGACAGGGCCGAGGCACTGAAGCTTTCTTT.

The J gene is TRBJ1-6, the V gene TRBV2, with a tentative D call TRBD1 (6 bases). The CDR3 has 14 residues. Germline lookup yields CDR1 SNHLY and CDR2 FYNNEI. V lost 7 bases and J lost 6, with 13 bases in between. CDR3 sequence: CASKQGMVNSPLHF. CDR3 nucleotide sequence: TGTGCCAGCAAGCAGGGGATGGTTAATTCACCCCTCCACTTT.

This chain uses TRBV15 with TRBJ1-3; 8 bases match TRBD1. With V trimmed by 0 bases and J by 0 bases, 7 bases remained unmatched. In germline, CDR1 is LNHNV, CDR2 YYDKDF (reference sequence). This CDR3 has 18 amino acids. CDR3 bases: TGTGCCACCAGCAGAGAAGGGACAGGAGTTAGCTCTGGAAACACCATATATTTT. Protein sequence: CATSREGTGVSSGNTIYF.

The chain couples TRBV7-2 to TRBJ2-5, with D possibly matching TRBD1 (5 bases). CDR1 SGHTA and CDR2 FQGNSA come from the germline V gene. The CDR3 contains 14 residues. This chain's CDR3 is CASGGHLEQETQYF. As DNA, the CDR3 is TGTGCGTCCGGTGGACATCTGGAACAAGAGACCCAGTACTTC.

This clone was observed a handful of times. The gene calls are TRBV19 and TRBJ1-5, with D uncertain. Trimming shortened V by 3 bases and J by 1 base, and 7 bases separated the two germline ends. This CDR3 is 14 amino acids long. Germline V gives CDR1 LNHDA, CDR2 SQIVND (reference sequence). CDR3 sequence: CASSMPQSNQPQHF. The CDR3 coding sequence is TGTGCCAGTAGTATGCCACAGAGCAATCAGCCCCAGCATTTT.

The V gene is TRBV5-5, the J gene TRBJ2-7, with 11 bases identical to TRBD2. The J segment lost 6 bases and the V segment lost 4 bases, leaving 9 bases of the junction unmatched. Germline lookup yields CDR1 SGHKS and CDR2 YYEKEE (reference sequence). The CDR3 has 15 amino acids. CDR3 sequence: CASSVLAGAKGEQYF. CDR3 nucleotides: TGTGCCAGCAGCGTACTAGCGGGAGCAAAAGGCGAGCAGTACTTC. Supplemented by reference TRBV5-5 and TRBJ2-7, the full variable domain reads DAGVTQSPTHLIKTRGQQVTLRCSPISGHKSVSWYQQVLGQGPQFIFQYYEKEERGRGNFPDRFSARQFPNYSSELNVNALLLGDSALYLCASSVLAGAKGEQYFGPGTRLTVT.

For the CDR3, the DNA is TGTGCCAGCAGCTTAACCGGACTAGCGCAGGCCCACAATGAGCAGTTCTTC. This encodes CASSLTGLAQAHNEQFF. The rearrangement links TRBV7-3 to TRBJ2-1, with TRBD2 identical over 9 bases. The CDR3 extends over 17 amino acids. The germline V gene has CDR1 SGHTA and CDR2 FQGTGA. V lost 0 bases and J lost 5; bases outside the gene matches: 8.

The chain is built from TRBV6-5 and TRBJ2-7; 8 nucleotides line up with TRBD1. Germline-derived CDR1 and CDR2 are MNHEY and SVGAGI. With 4 bases clipped from V and 1 base from J, the junction kept 6 bases outside the gene matches. There are 15 residues in the CDR3. The CDR3 coding sequence is TGTGCCAGCAGTTCGTTCAGGGGGCCGTCCTACGAGCAGTACTTC. Translated: CASSSFRGPSYEQYF.

The rearrangement uses TRBV27 and TRBJ2-1; no definite D call. There are 21 residues in the CDR3. The V gene lost 0 bases and the J gene lost 0 bases, with 24 bases spanning the gap. Looked up from germline, CDR1 is MNHEY and CDR2 is SMNVEV (reference sequence). The CDR3 nucleotides read TGTGCCAGCAGTTTATCGCCCCCTATATTGCACACACTCTCCTCCTACAATGAGCAGTTCTTC. It translates to CASSLSPPILHTLSSYNEQFF.

This chain joins TRBV24-1 and TRBJ2-5; 7 bases agree with TRBD1. Germline trimming cut 4 bases from V and 3 bases from J; bases unmatched to any gene: 7. CDR1 and CDR2 (germline): KGHDR, SFDVKD. This CDR3 contains 15 residues. The CDR3 loop is CATSDPGQLKETQYF. For the CDR3, the DNA is TGTGCCACCAGTGACCCGGGACAGTTGAAAGAGACCCAGTACTTC.

The chain joins TRBV7-8 to TRBJ2-7, with no clear D. The germline V and J ends were trimmed by 1 base and 2 bases, with 9 bases remaining between them. The length of the CDR3 is 14 residues. Germline V gene lookup returns CDR1 SGHVS and CDR2 FQNEAQ. The CDR3 is CASSLEVLAYEQYF. The CDR3 bases are TGTGCCAGCAGCTTAGAGGTTCTGGCCTACGAGCAGTACTTC.

This clone was detected only once. The chain carries TRBV6-4 and TRBJ2-7; TRBD1 aligns across 8 bases. After removal of 5 bases from V and 4 bases from J, the junction contained 13 bases not matched to a gene. Germline CDR1 reads MRHNA; CDR2 reads SNTAGT. The CDR3 has 16 amino acids. The CDR3 here is CASSQGPGQDIYEQYF. CDR3 DNA sequence: TGTGCCAGCAGTCAAGGACCGGGACAGGATATTTACGAGCAGTACTTC.

The chain combines TRBV28 with TRBJ2-7, with D possibly being TRBD2 (5 bases). Germline CDR1 is MDHEN and CDR2 is SYDVKM. The CDR3 length is 13 residues. V was pared by 6 bases and J by 0 bases, with 9 bases between. DNA for the CDR3: TGTGCCAGCAGAGCTAGCACCTCCTACGAGCAGTACTTC. Its protein is CASRASTSYEQYF.

The rearrangement links TRBV23-1 to TRBJ1-2; 11 bases align to TRBD1. Being an ORF, TRBV23-1 has a function that is uncertain. CDR3 size: 14 residues. Trimming took 4 bases from V and 8 from J; bases not matched to a gene: 6. The DNA for the CDR3 is TGCGCCAGCAGTCCGGGACAGGGGGTGTTGGGCTACACCTTC. Translating gives CASSPGQGVLGYTF.

V gene TRBV4-2 combines with J gene TRBJ1-5, with D possibly TRBD1 on 5 matching bases. V lost 3 bases and J 2 bases, leaving 11 bases between the germline ends. The CDR3 is made up of 15 amino acids. Germline V gives CDR1 LGHNA, CDR2 YNFKEQ. CDR3 in amino acids: CASSQEGLRNQPQHF. The CDR3 DNA reads as TGTGCCAGCAGCCAGGAGGGACTCCGCAATCAGCCCCAGCATTTT.

The chain is built from TRBV27 and TRBJ1-1; no reliable D call. V lost 4 bases to trimming and J lost 6 bases, with 18 bases between them. The CDR3 has 15 residues. Germline CDR1 and CDR2: MNHEY and SMNVEV (reference sequence). CDR3 nucleotide sequence: TGTGCCAGCAGTTCCCTGGGGAGTGGCAAGGCTGAAGCTTTCTTT. Translating gives CASSSLGSGKAEAFF.